This entry lists 2 T cell receptor beta chains sequenced from one sample in a study of blood T cell repertoires in COVID-19. Profiled with immunoSEQ multiplex PCR; TCRdb holds only in-frame clones, not every one. The sample has some 200,000 clones, 85% to 90% seen once. The sequenced sample consisted of PBMCs or T cells enriched from blood (not recorded which). The receptors were gathered from a woman between 18 and 29 years old in a cohort exposed to, infected with or recovered from COVID-19 (not recorded which).

The chain is built from TRBV11-2 and TRBJ1-1, with D unclear. The germline V gene has CDR1 SGHAT and CDR2 FQNNGV. There are 13 residues in the CDR3. V was cut by 6 bases and J by 0 bases, with 8 bases left in between. Here the CDR3 DNA reads TGTGCCAGCAGGAGAGCAATGAACACTGAAGCTTTCTTT. Protein product: CASRRAMNTEAFF.

J is TRBJ1-2 and V is TRBV2; 7 positions match TRBD1. Germline V lookup: CDR1 SNHLY, CDR2 FYNNEI. The length of the CDR3 is 12 residues. Trimming at V came to 6 bases and at J to 8 bases, leaving 6 bases not matched to a gene. CDR3 sequence reads: CASSWTGGGYTF. CDR3 sequence (DNA): TGTGCCAGCAGCTGGACAGGCGGGGGCTACACCTTC.